The 3 T cell receptor beta chains listed next were all sequenced from one sample in a study of tumor-infiltrating lymphocytes in primary liver carcinoma. Unsorted bulk tissue (about 20-32 mg) underwent RNA and DNA co-extraction. Constant-region priming of roughly 490 ng total RNA yielded TCR beta cDNA. Libraries covering TCR beta were generated through three nested multiplex PCR rounds (using a slightly modified ARM-PCR). It was with TRBV1-TRBV30 forward primers and a C-beta reverse primer that the first two PCR rounds were run, at 10 to 11 cycles each. TCRdb re-called the multiplex PCR reads with MiXCR, one entry per CDR3 protein. The table has fewer than 200,000 distinct CDR3 sequences, roughly 80% seen once. The sequencing input was tumor tissue from primary liver carcinoma. The receptors derive from a man aged 35 to 55 with primary liver carcinoma and hepatitis B virus infection.

This clonotype showed up just once. One end of the junction does not line up with germline, which may come from a read error. The rearrangement links TRBV29-1 to TRBJ2-3, with D perhaps TRBD1 (6 bases). The CDR3 length is 16 residues. Germline-derived CDR1 and CDR2 are SQVTM and ANQGSEA. CDR3 DNA: TGCAGCGTCGCTGGAGTGGACGGATGTAGGACAGATACGGAGTATTTT. Translated: CSVAGVDGCRTDTEYF.

Details on this clonotype: At one end the junction does not follow the germline gene, possibly because of a read error. The chain is built from TRBV6-5 and TRBJ2-7; perhaps TRBD1 as D (6 bases). Germline V gives CDR1 MNHEY, CDR2 SVGAGI. The CDR3 loop spans 16 amino acids. CDR3 nucleotides: TGTGCCAGGAGTTACTCCAAAGACAGGCCCTCCTACGAGCGGTACTTC. Amino acids: CARSYSKDRPSYERYF.

Ten or more counts support this clonotype. The J gene is TRBJ2-1, the V gene TRBV30, with 14 bases aligning to TRBD2. The CDR3 is 17 amino acids. Germline V gene lookup returns CDR1 GTSNPN and CDR2 SVGIG (reference sequence). The V and J ends lost 1 base and 7 bases, in that order; junction bases with no gene match: 9. CDR3 in amino acids: CAWSALGLAGERNEQFF. CDR3 DNA: TGTGCCTGGAGTGCCCTGGGACTAGCGGGAGAAAGGAATGAGCAGTTCTTC.